Listed below are T cell receptor beta chains from one sample, sequenced in a study of patients and donors after allogeneic stem cell transplantation. TCRdb used MiXCR to reprocess the RT-PCR reads, holding one entry per CDR3 protein. The data hold 110,000 or so distinct CDR3 sequences, with 35% to 45% observed a single time. What was sequenced was blood, either unsorted or a sorted T cell fraction (not recorded which). The origin of the receptors is a human donor who was either an allogeneic HSCT recipient or a stem cell or donor lymphocyte infusion donor (not recorded which). It is not recorded whose cells these are; they may come from a transplant donor. The CDR3 runs from the conserved cysteine through the conserved F or W. Fields, in order: V gene, CDR3 length, J gene, CDR3 protein.

TRBV6-2/TRBV6-3	15	TRBJ2-1	CASSPGTSSYNEQFF
TRBV2	14	TRBJ2-4	CASSWTSGKNIQYF
TRBV10-3	17	TRBJ2-1	CAISESKLAGVYNEQFF
TRBV20-1	13	TRBJ2-1	CSALARKFNEQFF
TRBV29-1	11	TRBJ2-5	CSVGRGETQYF
TRBV29-1	14	TRBJ2-1	CSVDSGRARNEQFF
TRBV4-2	14	TRBJ1-4	CASSQGQENEKLFF
TRBV7-6	15	TRBJ2-5	CASSQWASAKETQYF
TRBV7-9	12	TRBJ2-2	CASSRRDGELFF
TRBV12-3/TRBV12-4	17	TRBJ2-1	CASSPPGSEMPDNEQFF
TRBV19	12	TRBJ2-2	CATRGQVGELFF
TRBV12-3/TRBV12-4	15	TRBJ1-5	CASSFRGVVYQPQHF
TRBV12-3/TRBV12-4	14	TRBJ2-5	CASTGVRVGETQYF
TRBV20-1	12	TRBJ2-4	CSAPVGKNIQYF
TRBV6-2/TRBV6-3	13	TRBJ2-5	CASSDTYQETQYF
TRBV29-1	12	TRBJ1-5	CSVRTGNQPQHF
TRBV7-2	14	TRBJ1-5	CASSLAGPGSPQQF
TRBV27	18	TRBJ1-5	CASSLRGFHAYSNQPQHF
TRBV20-1	13	TRBJ1-1	CSANKKKNTEAFF
TRBV27	13	TRBJ1-2	CASSLDRYYGYTF
TRBV7-7	14	TRBJ2-5	CASSLGPVQETQYF
TRBV6-1	16	TRBJ2-1	CASSEKGRGTYNEQFF
TRBV20-1	15	TRBJ2-7	CSARDLTKSSYEQYF
TRBV7-9	15	TRBJ2-3	CASSLARKGTDTQYF
TRBV24-1	15	TRBJ2-1	CATRGAERGTGEQFF
TRBV7-9	17	TRBJ2-5	CASSLTPSRTGYETQYF
TRBV11-2	15	TRBJ2-3	CAGSSLRGGTDTQYF
TRBV5-6	14	TRBJ2-5	CASSLVEGLETQYF
TRBV29-1	13	TRBJ2-7	CSVESAIGYEQYF
TRBV7-9	15	TRBJ2-5	CASSLGTTEEETQYF
TRBV4-1	13	TRBJ2-1	CASSPFSYNEQFF
TRBV27	14	TRBJ1-5	CASSSSGSNQPQHF
TRBV12-3/TRBV12-4	13	TRBJ2-5	CASRYRGGETQYF
TRBV15	14	TRBJ2-3	CATSRDGTSNTQYF
TRBV18	14	TRBJ2-7	CASSPLSGGDEQYF
TRBV4-3	16	TRBJ1-2	CASSRNAGQANYGYTF